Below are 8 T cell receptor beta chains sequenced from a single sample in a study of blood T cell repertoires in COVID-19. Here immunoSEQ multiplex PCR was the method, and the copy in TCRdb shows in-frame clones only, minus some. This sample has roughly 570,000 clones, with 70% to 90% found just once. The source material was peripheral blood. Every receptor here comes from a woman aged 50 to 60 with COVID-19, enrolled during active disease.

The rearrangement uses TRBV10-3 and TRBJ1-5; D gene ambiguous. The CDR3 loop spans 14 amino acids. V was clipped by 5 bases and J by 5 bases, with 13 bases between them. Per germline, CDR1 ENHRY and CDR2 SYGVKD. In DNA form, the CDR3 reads TGTGCCATCAGTACGGGTAAGGTTGATCAGCCCCAGCATTTT. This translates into CAISTGKVDQPQHF.

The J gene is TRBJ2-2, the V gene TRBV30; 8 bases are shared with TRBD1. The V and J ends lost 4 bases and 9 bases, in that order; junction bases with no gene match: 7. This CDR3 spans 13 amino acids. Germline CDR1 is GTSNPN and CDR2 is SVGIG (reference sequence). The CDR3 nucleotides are TGTGCCTGGAACCTCCAGGGGGCCAGGGAGCTGTTTTTT. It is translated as CAWNLQGARELFF.

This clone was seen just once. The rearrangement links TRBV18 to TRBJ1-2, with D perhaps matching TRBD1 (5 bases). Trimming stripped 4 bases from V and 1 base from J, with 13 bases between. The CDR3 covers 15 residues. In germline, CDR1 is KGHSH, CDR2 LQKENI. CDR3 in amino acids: CASSLNQGNNYGYTF. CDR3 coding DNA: TGTGCCAGCTCACTTAATCAGGGAAATAACTATGGCTACACCTTC.

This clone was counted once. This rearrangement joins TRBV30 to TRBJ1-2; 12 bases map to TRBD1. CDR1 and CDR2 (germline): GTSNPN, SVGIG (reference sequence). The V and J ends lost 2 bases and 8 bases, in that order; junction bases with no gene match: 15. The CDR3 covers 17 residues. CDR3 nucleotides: TGTGCCTGGAGTCTCATCGGGGGGACAGGGGGCGGGAGAGGCTACACCTTC. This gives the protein CAWSLIGGTGGGRGYTF.

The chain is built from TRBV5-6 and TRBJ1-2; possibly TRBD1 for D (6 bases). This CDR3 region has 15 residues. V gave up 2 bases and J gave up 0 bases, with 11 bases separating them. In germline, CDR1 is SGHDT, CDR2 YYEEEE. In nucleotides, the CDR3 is TGTGCCAGCAGCTTAGGGACAATAGCTAACTATGGCTACACCTTC. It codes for CASSLGTIANYGYTF.

In DNA, the CDR3 is TGTGCCAGCTCGCCGGGACAGGGAGCCGAGCAGTACTTC. The encoded protein is CASSPGQGAEQYF. The rearrangement uses TRBV18 and TRBJ2-7; 9 nucleotides agree with TRBD1. The germline gives CDR1 KGHSH, CDR2 LQKENI. The CDR3 loop spans 13 amino acids. Germline trimming cut 6 bases from V and 6 bases from J; bases unmatched to any gene: 6. Full variable domain (rest looked up from reference TRBV18 and TRBJ2-7): NAGVMQNPRHLVRRRGQEARLRCSPMKGHSHVYWYRQLPEEGLKFMVYLQKENIIDESGMPKERFSAEFPKEGPSILRIQQVVRGDSAAYFCASSPGQGAEQYFGPGTRLTVT.

The DNA for the CDR3 is TGTGCCAGTTCCGGGGTTGGGGCAGATACGCAGTATTTT. This gives the protein CASSGVGADTQYF. This chain links TRBV18 with TRBJ2-3, with D maybe TRBD2 (5 bases). CDR3 length: 13 amino acids. Trimming took 9 bases from V and 4 from J, leaving 14 bases between them. Germline V gives CDR1 KGHSH, CDR2 LQKENI.

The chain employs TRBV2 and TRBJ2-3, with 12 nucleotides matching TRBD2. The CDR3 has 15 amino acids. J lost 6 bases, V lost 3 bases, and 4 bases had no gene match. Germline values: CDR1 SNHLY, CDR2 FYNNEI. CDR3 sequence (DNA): TGTGCCAGCAGTGAGGACACTAGCGGGGGGGATACGCAGTATTTT. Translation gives CASSEDTSGGDTQYF.